This T cell receptor beta chain was captured in a study of T cell responses to AZD1222 COVID-19 vaccine. Study-wide points: Sampling that yielded the repertoires occurred only after the peak T cell response.

Here immunoSEQ multiplex PCR was the method, and the copy in TCRdb shows in-frame clones only, minus some. The sample has approximately 180,000 clones; around nine tenths are singletons. Turning to this clone: Its antigen is unidentified.

V shed 8 bases, J shed 7 bases, and the junction held 14 bases outside the gene matches. Germline V gene lookup returns CDR1 KGHDR and CDR2 SFDVKD. CDR3 length: 16 residues. The TCR originated in an adult in good health. This material consisted of peripheral blood, taken on day 0 of AZD1222 vaccination. The chain has TRBV24-1 and TRBJ2-1; 9 bases are a match to TRBD1. The CDR3, as DNA: TGTGCCACCAAACAGGGGGCGCCTTCGGATCGGAATGAGCAGTTCTTC. This translates into CATKQGAPSDRNEQFF.